The 11 T cell receptor beta chains reported below all come from one sample, sequenced in a study of metastatic and nonmetastatic thyroid tumors. Thyroid surgery took place with no prior treatment in any patient. TCRdb re-called the PCR reads via MiXCR. The repertoire includes about 7,600 clones, over 20% of them detected once, and 18% sits in the top ten. Sequencing was carried out using adjacent normal tissue. These receptors were obtained from a female donor with papillary thyroid cancer or a benign thyroid nodule (not recorded which). Some clones in this sample may be carry-over from other donors' samples.

Sample share makes this clone medium-sized. Distinct nucleotide sequences in the sample also encode this CDR3. This chain connects TRBV20-1 to TRBJ1-2; D is perhaps TRBD1 (5 bases). The CDR3 loop spans 13 amino acids. Trimming removed 5 bases at V and 0 bases at J, with 10 bases between. CDR1 and CDR2 (germline): DFQATT, SNEGSKA (reference sequence). CDR3 nucleotide sequence: TGCAGTGCTGGGCAGGGAGCTAACTATGGCTACACCTTC. This codes for CSAGQGANYGYTF.

This clone was seen at least ten times. The rearrangement joins TRBV9 to TRBJ2-1; TRBD2 agrees at 8 bases. The CDR3 runs to 16 residues. V gave up 0 bases and J gave up 5 bases; unmatched junction bases: 7. Germline CDR1 SGDLS, CDR2 YYNGEE. This CDR3 is CASSVEIAGINNEQFF. The CDR3 DNA reads as TGTGCCAGCAGCGTAGAAATAGCGGGAATAAACAATGAGCAGTTCTTC.

Judged by abundance, this clone is large. V is TRBV6-1 and J is TRBJ1-2, with 8 bases matching TRBD1. This CDR3 is built from 13 residues. Germline trimming cut 10 bases from V and 0 bases from J; bases unmatched to any gene: 4. Per the germline V gene, CDR1 is MNHNS and CDR2 is SASEGT. The CDR3 is CATGQGPNYGYTF. Here the CDR3 DNA reads TGTGCCACTGGACAGGGTCCTAACTATGGCTACACCTTC.

Written as DNA, the CDR3 is TGCAGTGCTAGAGGGGAAACGGGCCGGGCCTACGAGCAGTACTTC. Protein sequence: CSARGETGRAYEQYF. The chain has TRBV20-1 and TRBJ2-7; D uncertain. The CDR3 has 15 residues. The ends were cut back, 1 base at V and 2 bases at J, with 15 bases in the middle. Germline V CDR1 and CDR2: DFQATT, SNEGSKA (reference sequence).

This clone was seen many times. V usage is TRBV20-1 and J usage is TRBJ2-4; a possible D gene is TRBD2 (6 bases). Trimming took 4 bases from V and 4 from J, leaving 14 bases between them. The CDR3 has 14 residues. Germline V gene lookup returns CDR1 DFQATT and CDR2 SNEGSKA (reference sequence). The DNA for the CDR3 is TGCAGTGCTAAAGCGCGGGGCCTAAAAAACATTCAGTACTTC. Translating gives CSAKARGLKNIQYF.

A note on this clone: A much larger clonotype is one base distant, so this may be a read error. The V and J genes are TRBV5-4 and TRBJ2-3; 7 bases match TRBD1. The CDR3 is 15 amino acids. Per germline, CDR1 SGHNT and CDR2 YYREEE (reference sequence). The CDR3 here is CANSLGQKQTDTQYF. Here the CDR3 DNA reads TGTGCCAACAGCTTGGGACAGAAACAAACAGATACGCAGTATTTT.

The V and J genes are TRBV9 and TRBJ1-3; 7 bases align to TRBD1. CDR1 and CDR2 (germline): SGDLS, YYNGEE. J lost 2 bases, V lost 4 bases, and 15 bases had no gene match. The CDR3 length is 18 residues. The CDR3 DNA reads TGTGCCAGCAGCCCCTGGATAGGGGGCGCAAAAGCTGGAAACACCATATATTTT. Translated, it gives CASSPWIGGAKAGNTIYF.

A few counts support this clone. One end of the junction varies from germline; a read error may be responsible. The CDR3 sequence is CASSLALWGETHYF. DNA of the CDR3: TGTGCTAGCAGCTTAGCGCTATGGGGGGAGACCCATTACTTC. The chain is built from TRBV7-7 and TRBJ2-5, with D perhaps TRBD2 (6 bases). The CDR3 is made up of 14 amino acids. The germline V gene encodes CDR1 SSHAT and CDR2 FNYEAQ (reference sequence).

J is TRBJ2-7 and V is TRBV27, with 11 bases aligning to TRBD1. Germline V gene sequence: CDR1 MNHEY, CDR2 SMNVEV (reference sequence). The CDR3 loop spans 17 amino acids. Trimming cost V 10 bases and J 4 bases; bases outside gene matches: 18. Here the CDR3 DNA reads TGTGCCACCCTGGGACAGGGGGGGGCGGGAGGGCTTTACGAGCAGTACTTC. Translation: CATLGQGGAGGLYEQYF.

This clone was seen only a few times. A read error is possible here, since a much larger clone lies one base away. The chain has TRBV9 and TRBJ2-7; no clear D gene. Between the trimmed V and J ends, which lost 6 bases and 0 bases, there was a span of 10 bases. Germline V gives CDR1 SGDLS, CDR2 YYNGEE. This CDR3 spans 13 amino acids. CDR3 amino acids: CASNPTPSYEQYF. The CDR3 region has the DNA TGTGCCAGCAACCCCACCCCCTCCTACGAGCAGTACTTC. Full variable domain (rest looked up from reference TRBV9 and TRBJ2-7): DSGVTQTPKHLITATGQRVTLRCSPRSGDLSVYWYQQSLDQGLQFLIQYYNGEERAKGNILERFSAQQFPDLHSELNLSSLELGDSALYFCASNPTPSYEQYFGPGTRLTVT.

The J gene is TRBJ2-7, the V gene TRBV28, with D perhaps given as TRBD1 or TRBD2 (5 bases each). The CDR3 has 17 amino acids. Germline loops: CDR1 MDHEN, CDR2 SYDVKM. Trimming shortened V by 2 bases and J by 7 bases, and 24 bases separated the two germline ends. The CDR3 reads CASSLRGKRISSKEQYF. CDR3 coding DNA: TGTGCCAGCAGTTTAAGGGGAAAGCGGATCAGCTCGAAAGAGCAGTACTTC.